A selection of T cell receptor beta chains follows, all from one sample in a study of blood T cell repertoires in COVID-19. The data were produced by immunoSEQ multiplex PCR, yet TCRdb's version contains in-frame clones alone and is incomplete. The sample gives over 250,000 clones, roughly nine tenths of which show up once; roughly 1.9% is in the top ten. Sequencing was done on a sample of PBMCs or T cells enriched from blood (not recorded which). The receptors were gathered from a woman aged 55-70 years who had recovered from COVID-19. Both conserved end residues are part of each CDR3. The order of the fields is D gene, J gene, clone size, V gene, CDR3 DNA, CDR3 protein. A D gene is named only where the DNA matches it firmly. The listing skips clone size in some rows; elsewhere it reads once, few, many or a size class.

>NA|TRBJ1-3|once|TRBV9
TGTGCCAGCAGCGTTTCAGGGGATGGAAACACCATATATTTT
CASSVSGDGNTIYF
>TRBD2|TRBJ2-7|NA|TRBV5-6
TGTGCCAGCAGCCCGCGACTAGCGGGGGGGTTCAACGAGCAGTACTTC
CASSPRLAGGFNEQYF
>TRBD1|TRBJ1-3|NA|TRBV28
TGTGCCAGCAACCCAGGACAGGCCTCTGGAAACACCATATATTTT
CASNPGQASGNTIYF
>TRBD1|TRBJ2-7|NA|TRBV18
TGTGCCAGCTCACCAACCGGGACAGGGGGCACCTACGAGCAGTACTTC
CASSPTGTGGTYEQYF
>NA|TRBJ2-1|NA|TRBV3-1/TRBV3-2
TGTGCCAGCAGCCGAGACGTCGGTGAGCAGTTCTTC
CASSRDVGEQFF
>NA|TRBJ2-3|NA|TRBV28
TGTGCCAGCAGTTCAATGGGCGGCACAGATACGCAGTATTTT
CASSSMGGTDTQYF
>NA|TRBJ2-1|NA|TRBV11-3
TGTGCCAGCAGCCGAAGGGGTGATGAGCAGTTCTTC
CASSRRGDEQFF
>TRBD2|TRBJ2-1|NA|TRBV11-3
TGTGCCAGCAGCTTACGGGGGACTAGTTATGAGCAGTTCTTC
CASSLRGTSYEQFF
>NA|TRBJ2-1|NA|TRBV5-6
TGTGCCAGCTCGTGGGGGACTTACAATGAGCAGTTCTTC
CASSWGTYNEQFF
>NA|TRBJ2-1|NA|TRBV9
TGTGCCAGCAGCGGAGGGGGAAATCGAGTAGATGAGCAGTTCTTC
CASSGGGNRVDEQFF
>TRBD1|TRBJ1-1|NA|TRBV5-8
TGTGCCAGCAGGTTTACAGGGGGTTCACTCAACACTGAAGCTTTCTTT
CASRFTGGSLNTEAFF
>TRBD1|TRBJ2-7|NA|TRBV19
TGTGCCAGTAGTATAGCGTCACAGGGGGTGTACGAGCAGTACTTC
CASSIASQGVYEQYF
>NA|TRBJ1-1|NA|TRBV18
TGTGCCAGCTCACCCTATAGGGAGGGCGAGGCTTTCTTT
CASSPYREGEAFF
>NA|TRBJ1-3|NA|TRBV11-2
TGTGCCAGCAGCTTGCTCACTATACCCTCTGGAAACACCATATATTTT
CASSLLTIPSGNTIYF
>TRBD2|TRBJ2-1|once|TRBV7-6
TGTGCCAGCAGCCAAATAGCGGGAGGGGGCAATGAGCAGTTCTTC
CASSQIAGGGNEQFF
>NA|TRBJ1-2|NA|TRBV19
TGTGCCAGTAGTATGGAGGGCGGCTACACCTATGGCTACACCTTC
CASSMEGGYTYGYTF
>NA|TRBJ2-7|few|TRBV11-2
TGTGCCAGCAGCTCATTCGCCAGCGCGTCCTACGAGCAGTACTTC
CASSSFASASYEQYF
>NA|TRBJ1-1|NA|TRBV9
TGTGCCAGCAGCGTCGGGGTTCTAGGTGAAGCTTTCTTT
CASSVGVLGEAFF
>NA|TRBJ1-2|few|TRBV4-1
TGCGCCAGCAGCCAGGCCGGCTGGGGGGGAAACTATGGCTACACCTTC
CASSQAGWGGNYGYTF
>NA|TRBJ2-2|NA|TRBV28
TGTGCCAGCAGTTCGGGACAAAACACCGGGGAGCTGTTTTTT
CASSSGQNTGELFF
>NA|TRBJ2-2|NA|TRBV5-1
TGCGCCAGCACCTTCAGGGGGGACACCGGGGAGCTGTTTTTT
CASTFRGDTGELFF
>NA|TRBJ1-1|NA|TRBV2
TGTGCCACCCCCTCGAGGAGGGAGAACACTGAAGCTTTCTTT
CATPSRRENTEAFF
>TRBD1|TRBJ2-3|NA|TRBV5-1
TGCGCCAGCAGCTTCAGACAGGGGGAGGATACGCAGTATTTT
CASSFRQGEDTQYF
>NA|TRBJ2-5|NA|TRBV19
TGTGCCAGTAGCCCATCTAGCGCCCAAGAGACCCAGTACTTC
CASSPSSAQETQYF
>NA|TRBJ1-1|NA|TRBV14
TGTGCCAGCAGCCAACAGCTGGGGCCTGAAGCTTTCTTT
CASSQQLGPEAFF
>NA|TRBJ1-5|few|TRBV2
TGTGCCAGCAGCCCGGGGGGGTTGAGCAATCAGCCCCAGCATTTT
CASSPGGLSNQPQHF
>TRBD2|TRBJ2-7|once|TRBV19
TGTGCCAGCACTTCGTTCGGACTAGCGGGAGTGGGGGAGCAGTACTTC
CASTSFGLAGVGEQYF
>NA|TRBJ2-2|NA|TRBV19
TGTGCCAGTAGTTGGCGGGACACCGGGGAGCTGTTTTTT
CASSWRDTGELFF
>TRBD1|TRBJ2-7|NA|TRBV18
TGTGCCAGCTCAGGATCTCGTTCCGGGACAGGGCGTGGGGATCAGTACTTC
CASSGSRSGTGRGDQYF